The present entry profiles one T cell receptor beta chain with its context. The antigen remains unidentified. This specimen comes from a study of cytomegalovirus exposure and HLA in healthy donors. In the study overall: From approximately 170 million T cells, an earlier analysis saw approximately 110 million unique TCR beta sequences.

Both 60 Vbeta primers and 13 Jbeta primers went into the PCR. Sequencing used immunoSEQ multiplex PCR; TCRdb keeps in-frame clones, though not all of them. The sample records around 100,000 clones, 65% to 85% being singletons. General observations from the study: An analysis was carried out at a later point. It showed that HLA-associated TCR beta chains were more clonally expanded than equally common non-associated chains. Across HLA loci, a later analysis found differing TCR association rates, with DRB1 most and HLA-C fewest.

Germline CDR1 MNHNY, CDR2 SVGAGI (reference sequence). Trimming took 5 bases from V and 5 from J, leaving 16 bases between them. CDR3 length: 15 amino acids. The chain links TRBV6-6 to TRBJ1-5, with D perhaps matching TRBD1 (6 bases). The TCR sequence derives from a woman between 55 and 75 years old in good health and CMV-seropositive. Sequencing used PBMCs. Here the CDR3 DNA reads TGTGCCAGCAGTCTACAACAGGGTCCTTATCAGCCCCAGCATTTT. Its translation is CASSLQQGPYQPQHF.